This record covers a single T cell receptor beta chain. These data come from a study of blood T cell repertoires in COVID-19. About the study: Samples representing acute and convalescent COVID-19 were sourced from the United States, Italy and Spain. Sample material is recorded as cDNA or gDNA derived from T cells, B-cell-depleted T cells, or PBMCs.

In the authors' workflow: By means of reference gene primer amplification, nucleated cell counts were estimated. Measured with immunoSEQ multiplex PCR; TCRdb has only the in-frame clones, and not every one. The DNA was the basis for D and trimming; V, J and clone size are from that table. Found here are roughly 380,000 clones, about nine tenths of them singletons; the top ten hold about 3.9%. The Seattle site enrolled patients during active infection and followed them longitudinally. Between the trimmed V and J ends, which lost 6 bases and 5 bases, there was a span of 14 bases. In germline, CDR1 is LNHDA, CDR2 SQIVND (reference sequence). The CDR3 has 13 residues.

Material: peripheral blood. V gene TRBV19 combines with J gene TRBJ2-7, with D maybe TRBD1 (6 bases). The TCR originated in a woman aged 55-75 years with COVID-19, enrolled during active disease. CDR3 sequence: CASRRSGENEQYF. DNA for the CDR3: TGTGCCAGTAGACGATCAGGGGAGAACGAGCAGTACTTC.